Listed below are T cell receptor beta chains from one sample, sequenced in a study of long-term antiretroviral therapy in people with HIV. Repertoires were generated with immunoSEQ multiplex PCR, while TCRdb's copy carries only in-frame clones and drops some. The data hold 25,000 to 40,000 clones, with about 85% observed a single time. The sequenced sample was unsorted PBMCs, obtained 1.1 years after starting antiretroviral therapy. Receptors originate from a man aged 18 to 29 with HIV. Both conserved end residues are part of each CDR3. The order of the fields is clone size, D gene, V gene, J gene, CDR3 DNA, CDR3 protein. A D gene is named only where the DNA matches it firmly. Only part of the rows carry a size: once, few, many, or a class if the clone is expanded.

clone size: -; D gene: TRBD2; V gene: TRBV9; J gene: TRBJ2-1; CDR3 DNA: TGTGCCAGCAGCTCGAGCGGGGGGGCCTACAATGAGCAGTTCTTC; CDR3 protein: CASSSSGGAYNEQFF
clone size: -; D gene: TRBD1; V gene: TRBV19; J gene: TRBJ1-1; CDR3 DNA: TGTGCCAGTAGTCAGACAGGGCGAAACACTGAAGCTTTCTTT; CDR3 protein: CASSQTGRNTEAFF
clone size: -; D gene: TRBD1; V gene: TRBV11-2; J gene: TRBJ1-2; CDR3 DNA: TGTGCCAGCAGACTATTTACCGGGACAGGGGGAATACTAGCGGATGGCTACACCTTC; CDR3 protein: CASRLFTGTGGILADGYTF
clone size: -; D gene: -; V gene: TRBV10-1; J gene: TRBJ1-4; CDR3 DNA: TGCGCCAGCAGTGAGCTGCGGGGGGGTTCAATCCGAGAAAAACTGTTTTTT; CDR3 protein: CASSELRGGSIREKLFF
clone size: -; D gene: -; V gene: TRBV9; J gene: TRBJ2-3; CDR3 DNA: TGTGCCAGCGAGGCTAGCCTCACAGATACGCAGTATTTT; CDR3 protein: CASEASLTDTQYF
clone size: -; D gene: TRBD1; V gene: TRBV28; J gene: TRBJ1-4; CDR3 DNA: TGTGCCAGCAGTTCAGGGGTTCGACAGGGGGACTTTGGAGTCTGGGAAAAACTGTTTTTT; CDR3 protein: CASSSGVRQGDFGVWEKLFF
clone size: -; D gene: TRBD1; V gene: TRBV29-1; J gene: TRBJ2-2; CDR3 DNA: TGCAGCGCCCCGGGACAGGGGACCGGGGAGCTGTTTTTT; CDR3 protein: CSAPGQGTGELFF
clone size: medium-sized; D gene: TRBD2; V gene: TRBV11-2; J gene: TRBJ2-7; CDR3 DNA: TGTGCCAGCAGCTTTTTGTCTAGCGGCTACGAGCAGTACTTC; CDR3 protein: CASSFLSSGYEQYF
clone size: -; D gene: TRBD1; V gene: TRBV28; J gene: TRBJ1-1; CDR3 DNA: TGTGCCAGCAGTTCGACCATGGGACAGCGTTTCAAGGCTTTCTTT; CDR3 protein: CASSSTMGQRFKAFF
clone size: once; D gene: TRBD1; V gene: TRBV5-8; J gene: TRBJ1-2; CDR3 DNA: TGTGCCAGCAGCTTGGAGGGGGCTACCTATGGCTACACCTTC; CDR3 protein: CASSLEGATYGYTF
clone size: -; D gene: -; V gene: TRBV4-3; J gene: TRBJ2-5; CDR3 DNA: TGCGCCAGCAGCCAAGGGGACCCCGGACAGAATTTCGAAGAGACCCAGTACTTC; CDR3 protein: CASSQGDPGQNFEETQYF
clone size: -; D gene: TRBD1; V gene: TRBV19; J gene: TRBJ1-2; CDR3 DNA: TGTGCCAGTAAGGACAGGGGGCCCTATGGCTACACCTTC; CDR3 protein: CASKDRGPYGYTF
clone size: -; D gene: -; V gene: TRBV6-4; J gene: TRBJ2-7; CDR3 DNA: TGTGCCAGCAACCGACAGGCTAGCTCCTACGAGCAGTACTTC; CDR3 protein: CASNRQASSYEQYF
clone size: -; D gene: TRBD2; V gene: TRBV4-2; J gene: TRBJ2-5; CDR3 DNA: TGTGCCAGCAGCCAATGGGGGGGTGGGGAAGGGGAAGAGACCCAGTACTTC; CDR3 protein: CASSQWGGGEGEETQYF
clone size: -; D gene: -; V gene: TRBV2; J gene: TRBJ2-7; CDR3 DNA: TGTGCCAGCAGTGAAGGGGCGGGTCAGTCCTACGAGCAGTACTTC; CDR3 protein: CASSEGAGQSYEQYF
clone size: -; D gene: -; V gene: TRBV6-1; J gene: TRBJ2-5; CDR3 DNA: TGTGCCAGCACGCGCCGGGGAGTGGAGACCCAGTACTTC; CDR3 protein: CASTRRGVETQYF
clone size: -; D gene: -; V gene: TRBV5-4; J gene: TRBJ2-7; CDR3 DNA: TGTGCCAGCAGCCACAGGGCAGAGGGGGACGAGCAGTACTTC; CDR3 protein: CASSHRAEGDEQYF
clone size: few; D gene: -; V gene: TRBV9; J gene: TRBJ1-1; CDR3 DNA: TGTGCCAGCAGCGTAGAAGGGGGCACTGAAGCTTTCTTT; CDR3 protein: CASSVEGGTEAFF
clone size: -; D gene: -; V gene: TRBV7-2; J gene: TRBJ1-5; CDR3 DNA: TGTGCCAGCAGCTTAAGGCCCACGGGGTTAAATCAGCCCCAGCATTTT; CDR3 protein: CASSLRPTGLNQPQHF
clone size: -; D gene: -; V gene: TRBV18; J gene: TRBJ1-1; CDR3 DNA: TGTGCCAGCTCACCACCTCAAACCTTGAACACTGAAGCTTTCTTT; CDR3 protein: CASSPPQTLNTEAFF
clone size: -; D gene: TRBD1; V gene: TRBV7-9; J gene: TRBJ1-4; CDR3 DNA: TGTGCCAGCAGCACAGACAGGGAAATGAGTGAAAAACTGTTTTTT; CDR3 protein: CASSTDREMSEKLFF
clone size: -; D gene: TRBD2; V gene: TRBV4-2; J gene: TRBJ2-7; CDR3 DNA: TGTGCCAGCAGCCAAGACCTACTAGCGGGAGGGGTCCTATCCTACGAGCAGTACTTC; CDR3 protein: CASSQDLLAGGVLSYEQYF
clone size: -; D gene: -; V gene: TRBV5-4; J gene: TRBJ2-3; CDR3 DNA: TGTGCCAGCAGCCCGATGAAGGACAGCAGAAAACAGTATTTT; CDR3 protein: CASSPMKDSRKQYF
clone size: -; D gene: -; V gene: TRBV29-1; J gene: TRBJ1-2; CDR3 DNA: TGCAGCGTTGAAAGGTCGGGATACTATGGCTACACCTTC; CDR3 protein: CSVERSGYYGYTF
clone size: few; D gene: TRBD2; V gene: TRBV5-4; J gene: TRBJ2-2; CDR3 DNA: TGTGCCAGCAGCGCCTCCGGGACTAGTACCGGGGAGCTGTTTTTT; CDR3 protein: CASSASGTSTGELFF
clone size: -; D gene: -; V gene: TRBV12-5; J gene: TRBJ1-3; CDR3 DNA: TGTGCTAGTGGTTTGGTACGTCTGGGGAATTCTTCTGGAAACACCATATATTTT; CDR3 protein: CASGLVRLGNSSGNTIYF
clone size: few; D gene: -; V gene: TRBV11-2; J gene: TRBJ1-2; CDR3 DNA: TGTGCCAGCAGCTTAGGCGCTAACTATGGCTACACCTTC; CDR3 protein: CASSLGANYGYTF
clone size: -; D gene: -; V gene: TRBV11-2; J gene: TRBJ2-5; CDR3 DNA: TGTGCCAGCAGCTTAGATCTCATACAAGAGACCCAGTACTTC; CDR3 protein: CASSLDLIQETQYF
clone size: -; D gene: TRBD1; V gene: TRBV14; J gene: TRBJ1-2; CDR3 DNA: TGTGCCAGCAGCCTCCGGGACAGGGGGCGCTCCTATGGCTACACCTTC; CDR3 protein: CASSLRDRGRSYGYTF
clone size: -; D gene: TRBD1; V gene: TRBV2; J gene: TRBJ2-7; CDR3 DNA: TGTGCCAGCAGACCGCCAGGGACAGGGGTTCGCGAGCAGTACTTC; CDR3 protein: CASRPPGTGVREQYF
clone size: -; D gene: -; V gene: TRBV9; J gene: TRBJ2-1; CDR3 DNA: TGTGCCAGCAGCGTAGTCGCGGGCCAAAACAATGAGCAGTTCTTC; CDR3 protein: CASSVVAGQNNEQFF
clone size: -; D gene: -; V gene: TRBV5-3; J gene: TRBJ2-2; CDR3 DNA: TGTGCCAGAAGCTTGGATCGCGGATATGTTCATGATAAGACAGCAACGAACACCGGGGAGCTGTTTTTT; CDR3 protein: CARSLDRGYVHDKTATNTGELFF
clone size: -; D gene: TRBD2; V gene: TRBV6-6; J gene: TRBJ2-7; CDR3 DNA: TGTGCCAGCACCCCACGGACTAGCGGACCCTTCGAGCAGTACTTC; CDR3 protein: CASTPRTSGPFEQYF
clone size: -; D gene: TRBD2; V gene: TRBV14; J gene: TRBJ2-2; CDR3 DNA: TGTGCCAGCAGCCCCCGACTAGCGGACACCGGGGAGCTGTTTTTT; CDR3 protein: CASSPRLADTGELFF
clone size: -; D gene: -; V gene: TRBV18; J gene: TRBJ1-3; CDR3 DNA: TGTGCCAGCTCACCGAGACAGGGAAACACCATATATTTT; CDR3 protein: CASSPRQGNTIYF
clone size: -; D gene: -; V gene: TRBV6-1; J gene: TRBJ1-5; CDR3 DNA: TGTGCCAGCAGTGAAAGGGTTCAGCCCCAGCATTTT; CDR3 protein: CASSERVQPQHF
clone size: -; D gene: -; V gene: TRBV18; J gene: TRBJ1-2; CDR3 DNA: TGTGCCAGCTCACCGGGGGCCGCAAACTATGGCTACACCTTC; CDR3 protein: CASSPGAANYGYTF
clone size: -; D gene: TRBD1; V gene: TRBV7-2; J gene: TRBJ1-2; CDR3 DNA: TGTGCCAGCAGCCCTAGGACAGGGCAAGGCTCTTCCCGTGGCTACACCTTC; CDR3 protein: CASSPRTGQGSSRGYTF
clone size: -; D gene: -; V gene: TRBV9; J gene: TRBJ2-1; CDR3 DNA: TGTGCCAGCAGCGTAACAGCCTACAATGAGCAGTTCTTC; CDR3 protein: CASSVTAYNEQFF
clone size: -; D gene: TRBD2; V gene: TRBV28; J gene: TRBJ2-1; CDR3 DNA: TGTGCCAGCAGCCCTGATAAGGGAGGTAGCGGGTTTATGAATGAGCAGTTCTTC; CDR3 protein: CASSPDKGGSGFMNEQFF
clone size: -; D gene: -; V gene: TRBV7-2; J gene: TRBJ2-1; CDR3 DNA: TGTGCCAGCAGCTCCCTCCTGCTTGTCAATGAGCAGTTCTTC; CDR3 protein: CASSSLLLVNEQFF
clone size: -; D gene: -; V gene: TRBV19; J gene: TRBJ2-1; CDR3 DNA: TGTGCCAGTAGTAGGGCTAGTCATAATTCGGATGAGCAGTTCTTC; CDR3 protein: CASSRASHNSDEQFF
clone size: -; D gene: -; V gene: TRBV6-5; J gene: TRBJ2-3; CDR3 DNA: TGTGCCAGCAGTTACGGGGTCAGAGATACGCAGTATTTT; CDR3 protein: CASSYGVRDTQYF
clone size: -; D gene: -; V gene: TRBV4-1; J gene: TRBJ1-2; CDR3 DNA: TGCGCCAGCAGCCCCGAGGCCAGGGATGGCTACACCTTC; CDR3 protein: CASSPEARDGYTF
clone size: once; D gene: -; V gene: TRBV18; J gene: TRBJ1-1; CDR3 DNA: TGTGCCAGCTCATCAATGCAGGGTGCCCCTGAAGCTTTCTTT; CDR3 protein: CASSSMQGAPEAFF
clone size: medium-sized; D gene: TRBD1; V gene: TRBV30; J gene: TRBJ1-1; CDR3 DNA: TGTGCCTGGGGACAGGGTTTTGTCGAAGCTTTCTTT; CDR3 protein: CAWGQGFVEAFF
clone size: once; D gene: -; V gene: TRBV5-1; J gene: TRBJ2-1; CDR3 DNA: TGCGCCAGCAGCTTGGTTGGTGGGGGCCCCTCTAGGGAGCAGTTCTTC; CDR3 protein: CASSLVGGGPSREQFF
clone size: -; D gene: TRBD1; V gene: TRBV5-6; J gene: TRBJ1-1; CDR3 DNA: TGTGCCAGCAGCCCAACGGGACAGGGGTTAACTGAAGCTTTCTTT; CDR3 protein: CASSPTGQGLTEAFF
clone size: few; D gene: -; V gene: TRBV2; J gene: TRBJ1-2; CDR3 DNA: TGTGCCAGCTCCTGGGGAAGAGAAAAGTATGGCTACACCTTC; CDR3 protein: CASSWGREKYGYTF
clone size: -; D gene: -; V gene: TRBV2; J gene: TRBJ2-7; CDR3 DNA: TGTGCCATAGACAGGCCGTCCTACGAGCAGTACTTC; CDR3 protein: CAIDRPSYEQYF
clone size: -; D gene: TRBD1; V gene: TRBV2; J gene: TRBJ2-6; CDR3 DNA: TGTGCCAGCAGCCGGGACAGGTCGAGCTCTGGGGCCAACGTCCTGACTTTC; CDR3 protein: CASSRDRSSSGANVLTF
clone size: -; D gene: TRBD2; V gene: TRBV6-5; J gene: TRBJ2-2; CDR3 DNA: TGTGCCAGCAGTTACCCGGGGGGGCCAGGCACCGGGGAGCTGTTTTTT; CDR3 protein: CASSYPGGPGTGELFF
clone size: -; D gene: TRBD2; V gene: TRBV13; J gene: TRBJ2-3; CDR3 DNA: TGTGCCAGCAGCTTAGAAGGGCTAGCGGGGGGGAGCACAGATACGCAGTATTTT; CDR3 protein: CASSLEGLAGGSTDTQYF
clone size: -; D gene: -; V gene: TRBV5-1; J gene: TRBJ2-3; CDR3 DNA: TGCGCCAGCAGCTTGGAGGGGGGCAGACGGTCAGATACGCAGTATTTT; CDR3 protein: CASSLEGGRRSDTQYF